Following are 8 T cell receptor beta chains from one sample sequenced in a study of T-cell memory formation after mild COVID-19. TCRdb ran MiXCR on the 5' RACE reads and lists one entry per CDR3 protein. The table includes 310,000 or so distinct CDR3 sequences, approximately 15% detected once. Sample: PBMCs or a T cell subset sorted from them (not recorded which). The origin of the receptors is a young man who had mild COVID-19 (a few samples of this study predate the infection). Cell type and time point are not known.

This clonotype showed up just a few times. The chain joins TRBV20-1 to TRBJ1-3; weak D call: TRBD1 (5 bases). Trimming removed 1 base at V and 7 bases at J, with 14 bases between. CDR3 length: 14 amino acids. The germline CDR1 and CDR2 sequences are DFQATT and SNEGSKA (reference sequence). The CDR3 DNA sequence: TGCAGTGCTAGAGCGAGGGGAGTATGGAACACCATATATTTT. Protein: CSARARGVWNTIYF.

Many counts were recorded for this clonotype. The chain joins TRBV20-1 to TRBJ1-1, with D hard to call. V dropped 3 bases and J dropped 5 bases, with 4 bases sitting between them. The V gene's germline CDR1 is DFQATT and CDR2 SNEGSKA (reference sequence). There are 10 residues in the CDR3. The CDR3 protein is CSARRTEAFF. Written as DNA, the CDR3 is TGCAGTGCTAGGCGGACTGAAGCTTTCTTT.

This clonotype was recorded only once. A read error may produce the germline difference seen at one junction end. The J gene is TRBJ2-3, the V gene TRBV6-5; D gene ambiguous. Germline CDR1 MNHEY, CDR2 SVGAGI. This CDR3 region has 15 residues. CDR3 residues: CARSYWADKSDTQYF. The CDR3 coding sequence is TGTGCCAGAAGTTACTGGGCGGATAAATCAGATACGCAGTATTTT.

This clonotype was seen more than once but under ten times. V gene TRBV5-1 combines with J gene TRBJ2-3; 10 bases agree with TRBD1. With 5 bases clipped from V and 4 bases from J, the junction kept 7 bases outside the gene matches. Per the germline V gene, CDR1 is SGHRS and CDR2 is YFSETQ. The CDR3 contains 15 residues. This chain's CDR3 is CASRSRDRGSDTQYF. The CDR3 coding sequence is TGCGCCAGCAGAAGCCGGGACAGGGGATCAGATACGCAGTATTTT.

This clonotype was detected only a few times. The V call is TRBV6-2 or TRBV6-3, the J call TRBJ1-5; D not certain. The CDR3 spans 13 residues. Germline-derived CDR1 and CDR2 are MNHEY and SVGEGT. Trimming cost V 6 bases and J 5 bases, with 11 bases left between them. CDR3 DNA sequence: TGTGCCAGCAGCCCTCGAGAGTATCAGCCCCAGCATTTT. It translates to CASSPREYQPQHF.

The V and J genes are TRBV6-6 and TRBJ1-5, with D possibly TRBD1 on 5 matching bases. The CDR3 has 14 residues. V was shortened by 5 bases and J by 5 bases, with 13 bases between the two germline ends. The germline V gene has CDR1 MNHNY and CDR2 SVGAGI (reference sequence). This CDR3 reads CASSDDRQYQPQHF. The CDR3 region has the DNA TGTGCCAGCAGTGATGACAGACAGTATCAGCCCCAGCATTTT.

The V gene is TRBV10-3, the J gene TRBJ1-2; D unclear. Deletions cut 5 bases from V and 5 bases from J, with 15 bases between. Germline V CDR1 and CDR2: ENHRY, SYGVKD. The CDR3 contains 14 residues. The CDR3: CAISPGVAAYGYTF. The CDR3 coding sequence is TGTGCCATCAGTCCTGGCGTGGCAGCGTATGGCTACACCTTC.

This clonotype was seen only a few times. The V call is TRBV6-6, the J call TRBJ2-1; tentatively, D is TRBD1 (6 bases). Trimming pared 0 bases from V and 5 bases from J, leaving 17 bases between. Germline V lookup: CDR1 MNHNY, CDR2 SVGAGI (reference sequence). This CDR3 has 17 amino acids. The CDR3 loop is CASSYSPGAQPHNEQFF. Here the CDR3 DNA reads TGTGCCAGCAGTTACTCCCCAGGGGCCCAACCTCACAATGAGCAGTTCTTC.